This T cell receptor beta chain is from a study of cytomegalovirus exposure and HLA in healthy donors. Across the study: Among over 350 genotyped donors, about 80% fell in the Caucasian-associated ancestry cluster. Study-wide findings and caveats: V- and J-gene trimming in TCR beta was tied to a missense DCLRE1C variant by an analysis performed later. From TCR beta sequences, most subjects' HLA-A and HLA-B alleles were reportedly predicted accurately.

Note on this clone: The antigen is unknown.

PCR involved 60 Vbeta and 13 Jbeta primers. Only in-frame clones appear in the TCRdb table, and some are missing; sequencing was by immunoSEQ multiplex PCR. The sample yields about 150,000 clones, 55% to 85% seen once. Germline V gene data show CDR1 as SNHLY and CDR2 as FYNNEI. CDR3 size: 13 residues. Trimming at V came to 6 bases and at J to 4 bases, leaving 4 bases not matched to a gene. The sample taken for sequencing was PBMCs. The V call is TRBV2, the J call TRBJ2-7, with TRBD1 identical over 9 bases. The origin of this receptor is a man between 35 and 55 years old in good health and CMV-seronegative. As DNA, the CDR3 is TGTGCCAGCAGGGGACAGGGACTGTACGAGCAGTACTTC. This codes for CASRGQGLYEQYF. Combining the CDR3 with reference TRBV2 and TRBJ2-7 gives the whole variable domain EPEVTQTPSHQVTQMGQEVILRCVPISNHLYFYWYRQILGQKVEFLVSFYNNEISEKSEIFDDQFSVERPDGSNFTLKIRSTKLEDSAMYFCASRGQGLYEQYFGPGTRLTVT.